Only a few counts were recorded for the clone carrying this TCR beta chain. This record belongs to a study of T cell repertoires in cytomegalovirus infection. Using its own MiXCR run on the reads, TCRdb lists one record per CDR3 protein. The data contain some 230,000 distinct CDR3 sequences, under 25% of them seen just once; the ten biggest clones take up 15% to 20%. The V gene end was trimmed by 7 bases and the J gene end by 5 bases; junction bases not matched to a gene: 9. The CDR3 loop spans 15 amino acids. Germline values: CDR1 MNHEY, CDR2 SVGEGT. The rearrangement joins TRBV6-2 or TRBV6-3 to TRBJ1-5; TRBD1 matches at 9 bases. Sample: CD8+ T cells from PBMCs. The sequence derives from a human donor in good health (CMV status not recorded). Some clones in this sample may be carry-over from other donors' samples. The CDR3 region has the DNA TGTGCCAGCACCGACCGGGACAGGGTGTATCAGCCCCAGCATTTT. Its protein product is CASTDRDRVYQPQHF.